What follows are 22 T cell receptor beta chains derived from one specimen sequenced in a study of blood T cell repertoires in COVID-19. Some clones are missing from TCRdb's copy, which holds only in-frame ones; the method was immunoSEQ multiplex PCR. The table shows a few hundred thousand clones, with over 75% occurring only once. Sequencing used peripheral blood. These receptors were taken from a human donor with COVID-19, enrolled during active disease. The donor label of this sample is uncertain.

This clone was observed many times. CDR3 region: CASSLDVTGYNEKLFF. CDR3 in DNA: TGTGCCAGCAGCTTAGACGTTACAGGGTATAATGAAAAACTGTTTTTT. The genes are TRBV7-9 and TRBJ1-4, with a weak D call TRBD1 (6 bases). Germline-derived CDR1 and CDR2 are SEHNR and FQNEAQ (reference sequence). The V gene lost 1 base and the J gene lost 4 bases, with 13 bases spanning the gap. There are 16 residues in the CDR3. The variable domain in full, with the rest retrieved from reference TRBV7-9 and TRBJ1-4, is DTGVSQNPRHKITKRGQNVTFRCDPISEHNRLYWYRQTLGQGPEFLTYFQNEAQLEKSRLLSDRFSAERPKGSFSTLEIQRTEQGDSAMYLCASSLDVTGYNEKLFFGSGTQLSVL.

This chain links TRBV19 with TRBJ2-7; 7 nucleotides align to TRBD2. V gave up 7 bases and J gave up 1 base; unmatched junction bases: 19. In germline, CDR1 is LNHDA, CDR2 SQIVND (reference sequence). The CDR3 totals 18 residues. The DNA of the CDR3 is TGTGCCAGTATGGGGCGAGCGGGACCCTTAGGAAATTCCTACGAGCAGTACTTC. Its translation: CASMGRAGPLGNSYEQYF.

The chain couples TRBV27 to TRBJ2-1, with D perhaps matching TRBD2 (5 bases). Trimming removed 6 bases at V and 1 base at J, with 16 bases between. CDR3 length: 16 amino acids. The germline gives CDR1 MNHEY, CDR2 SMNVEV (reference sequence). The DNA of the CDR3 is TGTGCCAGCAGGCCCCCCGGGCTAGCATCCTACAATGAGCAGTTCTTC. Translation: CASRPPGLASYNEQFF.

This chain connects TRBV6-4 to TRBJ1-2, with no clear D. This CDR3 has 13 residues. V was cut by 3 bases and J by 7 bases, with 12 bases left in between. Germline CDR1 reads MRHNA; CDR2 reads SNTAGT. In DNA form, the CDR3 reads TGTGCCAGCAGTGAAGCACAAGGCGGTGGCTACACCTTC. This gives the protein CASSEAQGGGYTF.

This chain links TRBV6-2 or TRBV6-3 with TRBJ1-1; D not resolved. Germline CDR1 reads MNHEY; CDR2 reads SVGEGT. The V gene lost 0 bases and the J gene lost 2 bases, with 7 bases spanning the gap. CDR3 length: 14 residues. CDR3 residues: CASSYSGGNTEAFF. CDR3 nucleotide sequence: TGTGCCAGCAGTTACTCAGGCGGTAACACTGAAGCTTTCTTT.

This chain joins TRBV28 and TRBJ2-7, with D maybe TRBD1 (5 bases). Trimming shortened V by 6 bases and J by 3 bases, and 15 bases separated the two germline ends. Germline V gene lookup returns CDR1 MDHEN and CDR2 SYDVKM. CDR3 length equals 14 residues. The CDR3 DNA follows: TGTGCCAGCAGCCGACAGCCCCAATTCTACGAGCAGTACTTC. This sequence encodes CASSRQPQFYEQYF.

The chain recombines TRBV7-2 with TRBJ2-7; TRBD2 agrees at 7 bases. The CDR3 is 14 residues long. Per the germline V gene, CDR1 is SGHTA and CDR2 is FQGNSA. V lost 5 bases, J lost 4 bases, and 8 bases stayed unmatched. The CDR3 reads CASSLTSRSYEQYF. CDR3 DNA sequence: TGTGCCAGCAGCCTGACTAGCCGTTCTTACGAGCAGTACTTC.

This clone has a single count. CDR3 sequence: CASSETSGSPSTDTQYF. In nucleotides, the CDR3 is TGTGCCAGCAGCGAGACTAGCGGGAGCCCCTCCACAGATACGCAGTATTTT. This sequence joins TRBV9 and TRBJ2-3; 12 bases are a match to TRBD2. V shed 3 bases, J shed 2 bases, and the junction held 7 bases outside the gene matches. The germline V gene has CDR1 SGDLS and CDR2 YYNGEE. CDR3 length: 17 residues.

The J gene is TRBJ1-6, the V gene TRBV5-4, with TRBD1 as a possible D gene (5 bases). The CDR3 is 16 residues long. Germline-derived CDR1 and CDR2 are SGHNT and YYREEE (reference sequence). V dropped 4 bases and J dropped 6 bases, with 17 bases sitting between them. The CDR3 is CASSLGGSGPNSPLHF. The CDR3 nucleotides read TGTGCCAGCAGCCTTGGGGGGAGTGGGCCTAATTCACCCCTCCACTTT.

Written as DNA, the CDR3 is TGTGCCAGCACCGAAGGGACAGGGGCCGAGACCCAGTACTTC. It codes for CASTEGTGAETQYF. V gene TRBV7-9 combines with J gene TRBJ2-5; the match to TRBD1 covers 10 bases. The CDR3 runs 14 residues. V lost 7 bases, J lost 5 bases, and 7 bases stayed unmatched. Germline CDR1 and CDR2: SEHNR and FQNEAQ (reference sequence).

This clone came up a few times. CDR3 bases: TGTGCCAGCAGCCAGAGTGGTTTCCGCACAGATACGCAGTATTTT. Its translation is CASSQSGFRTDTQYF. The rearrangement links TRBV14 to TRBJ2-3; no reliable D call. CDR3 length: 15 residues. Germline CDR1 is SGHDN and CDR2 is FVKESK. V dropped 3 bases and J dropped 1 base, with 11 bases sitting between them.

V is TRBV7-2 and J is TRBJ2-3; D possibly corresponds to TRBD2 (5 bases). This CDR3 has 16 amino acids. V dropped 5 bases and J dropped 9 bases, with 24 bases sitting between them. The germline V gene encodes CDR1 SGHTA and CDR2 FQGNSA. In nucleotides, the CDR3 is TGTGCCAGCAGCGCGCCGGGAAGGTTAGGCGGCGAGACGCAGTATTTT. As protein: CASSAPGRLGGETQYF.

The CDR3 spells CASSHNRDRNEKLFF. As DNA, the CDR3 is TGTGCCAGCAGCCATAACCGGGACAGGAACGAAAAACTGTTTTTT. This sequence joins TRBV7-2 and TRBJ1-4; 8 bases align to TRBD1. Germline CDR1 is SGHTA and CDR2 is FQGNSA. The CDR3 sequence is 15 residues long. Trimming took 5 bases from V and 8 from J; bases not matched to a gene: 10.

The chain uses TRBV12-3 or TRBV12-4 and TRBJ1-1; D gene unclear. V lost 5 bases, J lost 5 bases, and 6 bases lay in between. This CDR3 comprises 11 residues. The CDR3 is CASSRGTEAFF. The CDR3 DNA is TGTGCCAGCAGTCGGGGTACTGAAGCTTTCTTT.

The chain combines TRBV5-1 with TRBJ2-3; TRBD2 might be the D (5 bases). The CDR3 has 15 residues. Germline V gene lookup returns CDR1 SGHRS and CDR2 YFSETQ. Trimming left V 0 bases short and J 3 bases short, with 11 bases between. This CDR3 is CASSLAGGQTDTQYF. CDR3 DNA sequence: TGCGCCAGCAGCTTGGCCGGAGGTCAGACAGATACGCAGTATTTT. The full variable domain, with the rest looked up from reference TRBV5-1 and TRBJ2-3, is KAGVTQTPRYLIKTRGQQVTLSCSPISGHRSVSWYQQTPGQGLQFLFEYFSETQRNKGNFPGRFSGRQFSNSRSEMNVSTLELGDSALYLCASSLAGGQTDTQYFGPGTRLTVL.

This chain's CDR3 is CASSPGTGGFNYGYTF. The CDR3 nucleotides are TGTGCCAGCAGCCCGGGGACAGGGGGATTTAACTATGGCTACACCTTC. The gene calls are TRBV5-6 and TRBJ1-2; 11 nucleotides match TRBD1. J gave up 1 base and V 4 bases, and 6 bases lay outside the gene matches. The V gene's germline CDR1 is SGHDT and CDR2 YYEEEE. CDR3 length equals 16 residues.

The chain couples TRBV5-1 to TRBJ2-3; tentatively, D is TRBD1 (6 bases). Germline V gene sequence: CDR1 SGHRS, CDR2 YFSETQ. Trimming shortened V by 3 bases and J by 3 bases, and 11 bases separated the two germline ends. CDR3 size: 14 residues. The CDR3 loop is CASSSGTRTDTQYF. The CDR3 bases are TGCGCCAGCAGCTCCGGGACACGAACAGATACGCAGTATTTT.

J is TRBJ1-5 and V is TRBV19; D is ambiguous. Germline V lookup: CDR1 LNHDA, CDR2 SQIVND (reference sequence). CDR3 length: 17 amino acids. The ends were cut back, 7 bases at V and 0 bases at J, with 19 bases in the middle. The CDR3 protein is CASINPGERVSNQPQHF. CDR3 in DNA: TGTGCCAGTATAAACCCCGGGGAACGGGTTAGCAATCAGCCCCAGCATTTT.

The V call is TRBV20-1, the J call TRBJ1-2, with D hard to call. From germline, CDR1 is DFQATT and CDR2 SNEGSKA (reference sequence). This CDR3 is 11 amino acids long. V shed 1 base and J shed 8 bases, with 8 bases lying between them. The CDR3 DNA sequence: TGCAGTGCTAGAGCGAGGGTCGGCTACACCTTC. The encoded protein is CSARARVGYTF.

DNA for the CDR3: TGCGCCAGCAGCCACTTCGCCCGGACAGGGAGAAATTCACCCCTCCACTTT. This gives the protein CASSHFARTGRNSPLHF. This rearrangement joins TRBV4-1 to TRBJ1-6; TRBD1 matches 8 bases. CDR3 size: 17 residues. Germline trimming cut 3 bases from V and 7 bases from J; bases unmatched to any gene: 11. Germline V gives CDR1 MGHRA, CDR2 YSYEKL.

This clone was recorded a few times. The chain links TRBV19 to TRBJ1-1; 8 bases agree with TRBD1. The germline gives CDR1 LNHDA, CDR2 SQIVND (reference sequence). The length of the CDR3 is 15 residues. The V and J ends lost 5 bases and 2 bases, in that order; junction bases with no gene match: 7. The CDR3 DNA reads TGTGCCAGTAGTTCCTGGACAGGGTTAAACACTGAAGCTTTCTTT. Protein product: CASSSWTGLNTEAFF.

V is TRBV5-4 and J is TRBJ1-1, with TRBD1 matching 7 bases. Losses at the gene ends were 5 bases for V and 10 bases for J; bases not matched to a gene: 8. The length of the CDR3 is 12 residues. Germline-derived CDR1 and CDR2 are SGHNT and YYREEE (reference sequence). The CDR3 DNA is TGTGCCAGCAGTCGAGACAGGGTCCGAGCTTTCTTT. It yields the protein CASSRDRVRAFF.